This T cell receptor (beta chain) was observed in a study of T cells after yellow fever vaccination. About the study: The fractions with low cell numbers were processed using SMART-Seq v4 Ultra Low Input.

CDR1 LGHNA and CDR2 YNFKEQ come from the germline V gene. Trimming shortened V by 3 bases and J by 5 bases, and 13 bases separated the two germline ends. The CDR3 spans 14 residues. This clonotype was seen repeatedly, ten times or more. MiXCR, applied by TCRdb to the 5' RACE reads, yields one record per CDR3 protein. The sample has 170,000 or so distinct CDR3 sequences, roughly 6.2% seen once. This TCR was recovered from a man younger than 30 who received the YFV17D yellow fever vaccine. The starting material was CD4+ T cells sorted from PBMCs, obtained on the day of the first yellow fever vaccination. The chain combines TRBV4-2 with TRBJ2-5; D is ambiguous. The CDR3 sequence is CASSQGGVEETQYF. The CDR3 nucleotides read TGTGCCAGCAGCCAGGGCGGCGTGGAGGAGACCCAGTACTTC.